Following are 5 T cell receptor beta chains from one sample sequenced in a study of T cell responses to AZD1222 COVID-19 vaccine. Libraries were prepared by immunoSEQ multiplex PCR; TCRdb keeps only in-frame clonotypes and omits some of them. The table shows 100,000 or so clones, with approximately 84% occurring only once. The starting material was peripheral blood, obtained on day 0 of AZD1222 vaccination. These receptor sequences come from an adult in good health.

The chain joins TRBV11-2 to TRBJ1-4; D is uncertain. This CDR3 contains 13 residues. In germline, CDR1 is SGHAT, CDR2 FQNNGV. The V end lost 2 bases, the J end lost 8 bases, and 9 bases lay between the germline ends. CDR3 protein: CASSLSHGEKLFF. In nucleotides, the CDR3 is TGTGCCAGCAGCTTATCGCATGGCGAAAAACTGTTTTTT. Full variable domain (outside the CDR3, taken from reference TRBV11-2 and TRBJ1-4): EAGVAQSPRYKIIEKRQSVAFWCNPISGHATLYWYQQILGQGPKLLIQFQNNGVVDDSQLPKDRFSAERLKGVDSTLKIQPAKLEDSAVYLCASSLSHGEKLFFGSGTQLSVL.

The genes are TRBV9 and TRBJ1-2, with D perhaps matching TRBD1 (5 bases). This CDR3 region has 15 residues. Per germline, CDR1 SGDLS and CDR2 YYNGEE. Trimming shortened V by 0 bases and J by 9 bases, and 18 bases separated the two germline ends. DNA of the CDR3: TGTGCCAGCAGCGTAGCTACGGGGCTAACCGCGAGCTACACCTTC. Protein product: CASSVATGLTASYTF.

V and J are TRBV2 and TRBJ1-1, with a tentative D call TRBD1 (6 bases). V lost 9 bases to trimming and J lost 3 bases, with 17 bases between them. Per germline, CDR1 SNHLY and CDR2 FYNNEI. This CDR3 has 14 residues. The CDR3 DNA follows: TGTGCCAGTAATCAACAGGGTGAGGACACTGAAGCTTTCTTT. Translating gives CASNQQGEDTEAFF.

V usage is TRBV19 and J usage is TRBJ2-2, with a weak D call TRBD1 (6 bases). CDR3 length: 16 amino acids. Germline lookup yields CDR1 LNHDA and CDR2 SQIVND (reference sequence). V lost 6 bases, J lost 6 bases, and 20 bases lay in between. CDR3 sequence reads: CASRGTGQPTAGELFF. In nucleotides, the CDR3 is TGTGCCAGTAGGGGAACTGGACAGCCAACAGCCGGGGAGCTGTTTTTT.

The chain joins TRBV28 to TRBJ1-3; the D gene is possibly TRBD1 (5 bases). Deletions cut 7 bases from V and 0 bases from J, with 16 bases between. This CDR3 region has 16 residues. CDR1 is MDHEN and CDR2 is SYDVKM in the germline V gene. CDR3 protein: CASTLSGVRSGNTIYF. In DNA, the CDR3 is TGTGCCAGCACCCTTTCGGGGGTTCGCTCTGGAAACACCATATATTTT.